These T cell receptor beta chains were read from a single sample in a study of cytomegalovirus exposure and HLA in healthy donors. Repertoires were generated with immunoSEQ multiplex PCR, while TCRdb's copy carries only in-frame clones and drops some. The data show over 150,000 clones, with around 81% seen just once and roughly 2.8% held by the top ten. Material: PBMCs. The receptors here all came from a young woman in good health and CMV-seropositive. Each CDR3 is given with its conserved first and last residue. Each record gives: CDR3 length, D gene, clone size, J gene, V gene, CDR3 protein, CDR3 DNA. A D gene is named only where the DNA matches it firmly. For some rows the clone size is stated as once, few or many, or as a class when expanded; others skip it.

>15|NA|NA|TRBJ2-7|TRBV14
CASSQGSGGLYEQYF
TGTGCCAGCAGCCAAGGAAGTGGGGGCCTATACGAGCAGTACTTC
>14|NA|few|TRBJ2-7|TRBV19
CASSSPGQIAVQYF
TGTGCCAGTAGTTCCCCAGGACAAATCGCGGTGCAGTACTTC
>14|TRBD1|NA|TRBJ1-5|TRBV6-6
CASRLTGAKGTQHF
TGTGCCAGCAGGCTGACAGGGGCAAAGGGGACCCAGCATTTT
>16|NA|NA|TRBJ1-2|TRBV7-2
CASSFKGAATNYGYTF
TGTGCCAGCAGCTTCAAGGGAGCAGCTACTAACTATGGCTACACCTTC
>12|NA|NA|TRBJ2-5|TRBV2
CASLGTRETQYF
TGTGCCAGCCTAGGGACTCGGGAGACCCAGTACTTC
>14|NA|NA|TRBJ2-3|TRBV7-9
CASSRTSRGDTQYF
TGTGCCAGCAGCCGGACTAGCAGGGGGGATACGCAGTATTTT
>17|TRBD1|NA|TRBJ1-2|TRBV7-2
CASSFHTQGALANGYTF
TGTGCCAGCAGCTTCCATACACAGGGGGCTTTGGCCAATGGCTACACCTTC
>13|NA|NA|TRBJ2-4|TRBV6-4
CASSDSPEGFQYF
TGTGCCAGCAGTGACTCGCCAGAGGGCTTTCAGTACTTC
>17|NA|NA|TRBJ1-2|TRBV7-4
CASSLGNFGHPPRDYTF
TGTGCCAGCAGCTTAGGAAATTTTGGACACCCACCCCGAGACTACACCTTC
>15|NA|NA|TRBJ2-5|TRBV27
CASSPPFSTGRAQYF
TGTGCCAGCAGTCCCCCGTTCTCCACAGGACGGGCCCAGTACTTC
>13|TRBD1|few|TRBJ2-7|TRBV19
CASSGTGGNEQYF
TGTGCCAGTAGCGGGACAGGGGGCAACGAGCAGTACTTC
>16|TRBD1|NA|TRBJ1-1|TRBV10-3
CAIKTGDDSMNTEAFF
TGTGCCATCAAAACAGGGGACGATTCCATGAACACTGAAGCTTTCTTT
>12|NA|NA|TRBJ1-5|TRBV6-1
CASHRVNQPQHF
TGTGCCAGCCACCGGGTCAATCAGCCCCAGCATTTT
>16|TRBD2|few|TRBJ2-2|TRBV9
CASSAAAGANTGELFF
TGTGCCAGCAGCGCCGCGGCGGGGGCGAACACCGGGGAGCTGTTTTTT
>13|TRBD2|NA|TRBJ2-1|TRBV7-3
CASSSGGGNEQFF
TGTGCCAGCAGCTCTGGCGGGGGGAATGAGCAGTTCTTC
>15|NA|NA|TRBJ1-5|TRBV4-1
CASSQEESEDQPQHF
TGCGCCAGCAGCCAAGAAGAGTCCGAGGATCAGCCCCAGCATTTT
>18|TRBD1|NA|TRBJ2-2|TRBV19
CASSSRDRVIANTGELFF
TGTGCCAGTAGTAGCCGGGACAGGGTGATCGCGAACACCGGGGAGCTGTTTTTT
>15|TRBD1|NA|TRBJ2-2|TRBV7-9
CASRPTGRDTGELFF
TGTGCCAGCAGACCGACAGGGAGAGACACCGGGGAGCTGTTTTTT
>16|NA|NA|TRBJ1-5|TRBV27
CASSITQGLGVQPQHF
TGTGCCAGCAGCATCACTCAGGGTTTAGGCGTTCAGCCCCAGCATTTT
>14|TRBD2|NA|TRBJ2-7|TRBV29-1
CSVEGLAGNHEQYF
TGCAGCGTTGAAGGGCTAGCGGGGAACCACGAGCAGTACTTC
>15|TRBD1|NA|TRBJ1-5|TRBV6-6
CASSTGQGVNQPQHF
TGTGCCAGCAGTACCGGACAGGGGGTCAATCAGCCCCAGCATTTT
>12|NA|NA|TRBJ1-1|TRBV5-1
CASSFEGTEAFF
TGCGCCAGCAGCTTCGAGGGCACTGAAGCTTTCTTT
>13|TRBD1|NA|TRBJ2-7|TRBV2
CASSWDRDYEQYF
TGTGCCAGCAGCTGGGACAGAGACTACGAGCAGTACTTC
>14|TRBD1|NA|TRBJ2-7|TRBV29-1
CSVAVSTGPYEQYF
TGCAGCGTGGCAGTGTCGACAGGGCCCTACGAGCAGTACTTC
>11|NA|NA|TRBJ1-2|TRBV20-1
CSATDDYGYTF
TGCAGTGCTACAGACGACTATGGCTACACCTTC
>13|NA|NA|TRBJ1-2|TRBV6-5
CASRISIHYGYTF
TGTGCCAGCAGAATTTCAATTCACTATGGCTACACCTTC
>15|NA|NA|TRBJ1-3|TRBV15
CATSRDGGSGNTIYF
TGTGCCACCAGCAGAGATGGAGGGAGTGGAAACACCATATATTTT
>14|NA|NA|TRBJ2-2|TRBV18
CASSPGLNTGELFF
TGTGCCAGCTCACCAGGGCTAAACACCGGGGAGCTGTTTTTT
>14|NA|NA|TRBJ2-2|TRBV2
CASDVLRVTGELFF
TGTGCCAGCGATGTCCTCCGGGTAACCGGGGAGCTGTTTTTT
>14|TRBD2|NA|TRBJ2-2|TRBV9
CASRPGLADGELFF
TGTGCCAGCAGACCGGGACTAGCTGACGGGGAGCTGTTTTTT
>15|TRBD2|NA|TRBJ2-5|TRBV15
CATSRDRSGGQTQYF
TGTGCCACCAGCAGAGATCGAAGCGGGGGGCAGACCCAGTACTTC
>19|TRBD1|few|TRBJ2-7|TRBV4-1
CASSQDPGQGIGSSYEQYF
TGCGCCAGCAGCCAAGATCCGGGACAGGGGATTGGTAGCTCCTACGAGCAGTACTTC